This T cell receptor (beta chain) stems from a study of siplizumab effects on memory and regulatory T cells. Study results and caveats: Mappable alloreactive CD4+ clones averaged approximately 69% Treg-derived with siplizumab versus roughly 30% in controls. Naive T cells looked more diverse than memory cells and looked like major alloresponse contributors.

Trimming took 5 bases from V and 4 from J, leaving 6 bases between them. Germline CDR1 reads MNHEY; CDR2 reads SMNVEV (reference sequence). This CDR3 is 11 amino acids long. Comment on this clone: Its target is not known.

Assaying covered about 10^5 TCR templates per sample. The assay was immunoSEQ multiplex PCR, and TCRdb's table has in-frame clones only and misses some. The table records tens of thousands of clones, about 90% of them present only once. The chain joins TRBV27 to TRBJ2-7; the D is unclear. The sequenced sample consisted of CD8+ T cells sorted from blood. This clonotype was obtained from a human donor in good health. The CDR3 is CASSQVYEQYF. CDR3 in DNA: TGTGCCAGCAGTCAAGTGTACGAGCAGTACTTC.